The 14 T cell receptor beta chains given below trace back to one sample, sequenced in a study of blood T cell repertoires in COVID-19. Libraries were prepared by immunoSEQ multiplex PCR; TCRdb keeps only in-frame clonotypes and omits some of them. This table has 450,000 to 500,000 clones, about 85% appearing once. Input material: PBMCs or T cells enriched from blood (not recorded which). The receptors shown here come from a woman aged 18-30 years who had recovered from COVID-19.

The chain is built from TRBV7-9 and TRBJ2-1; D may be TRBD1 (5 bases). Trimming cost V 4 bases and J 1 base, with 14 bases left between them. Germline CDR1 reads SEHNR; CDR2 reads FQNEAQ (reference sequence). This CDR3 is 16 amino acids long. In DNA form, the CDR3 reads TGTGCCAGCAGCTCCCTAGGGGTGGGGTCCTACAATGAGCAGTTCTTC. Translated, it gives CASSSLGVGSYNEQFF.

V gene TRBV6-5 combines with J gene TRBJ1-1; 7 nucleotides agree with TRBD1. The CDR3 sequence is 15 residues long. The V gene's germline CDR1 is MNHEY and CDR2 SVGAGI. J was trimmed by 1 base and V by 8 bases; bases with no gene match: 10. CDR3 residues: CASYKGGAGNTEAFF. CDR3 nucleotides: TGTGCCAGCTACAAAGGGGGCGCGGGGAACACTGAAGCTTTCTTT.

The J gene is TRBJ2-1, the V gene TRBV4-1; no definite D call. Germline V lookup: CDR1 MGHRA, CDR2 YSYEKL. Trimming took 0 bases from V and 0 from J, leaving 9 bases between them. This CDR3 spans 16 amino acids. In nucleotides, the CDR3 is TGCGCCAGCAGCCAAGATACCCGGAGCTCCTACAATGAGCAGTTCTTC. This sequence encodes CASSQDTRSSYNEQFF.

CDR3 region: CASSGTPGQGEVEAFF. The CDR3 coding sequence is TGTGCCAGCAGCGGTACCCCGGGACAGGGGGAGGTTGAAGCTTTCTTT. The V call is TRBV7-9, the J call TRBJ1-1, with 11 bases matching TRBD1. The CDR3 contains 16 residues. Looked up from germline, CDR1 is SEHNR and CDR2 is FQNEAQ (reference sequence). J gave up 7 bases and V 5 bases, and 12 bases lay outside the gene matches. Complete variable domain (other parts from reference TRBV7-9 and TRBJ1-1): DTGVSQNPRHKITKRGQNVTFRCDPISEHNRLYWYRQTLGQGPEFLTYFQNEAQLEKSRLLSDRFSAERPKGSFSTLEIQRTEQGDSAMYLCASSGTPGQGEVEAFFGQGTRLTVV.

The chain links TRBV19 to TRBJ1-1, with D maybe TRBD1 (5 bases). Trimming left V 5 bases short and J 5 bases short, with 12 bases between. The CDR3 contains 13 residues. Per germline, CDR1 LNHDA and CDR2 SQIVND (reference sequence). CDR3 loop: CASSAGYGTEAFF. The CDR3 DNA reads as TGTGCCAGTAGTGCAGGGTATGGAACTGAAGCTTTCTTT.

This chain joins TRBV5-5 and TRBJ2-1; 7 bases line up with TRBD2. Trimming cost V 4 bases and J 4 bases; bases outside gene matches: 5. This CDR3 contains 14 residues. Per the germline V gene, CDR1 is SGHKS and CDR2 is YYEKEE (reference sequence). This CDR3 reads CASSLFGGYNEQFF. In nucleotides, the CDR3 is TGTGCCAGCAGCCTGTTCGGGGGGTACAATGAGCAGTTCTTC.

This clone showed up just once. J is TRBJ2-1 and V is TRBV3-1 (or the pseudogene TRBV3-2), with 9 bases lining up with TRBD2. Germline-derived CDR1 and CDR2 are LGHDT and YNNKEL (reference sequence). The CDR3 has 16 residues. J was trimmed by 2 bases and V by 1 base; bases with no gene match: 3. The CDR3 DNA reads as TGTGCCAGCAGCCAAGTCCTAGCGGGGCCCTACAATGAGCAGTTCTTC. Translation: CASSQVLAGPYNEQFF.

This clone has a single count. The J gene is TRBJ2-4, the V gene TRBV11-2; 7 bases line up with TRBD1. Germline loops: CDR1 SGHAT, CDR2 FQNNGV. The CDR3 is 16 residues long. V shed 5 bases and J 2 bases; nucleotides not matched to a gene: 9. CDR3 region: CASSPRDSTSKNIQYF. Here the CDR3 DNA reads TGTGCCAGCAGCCCACGGGACAGCACCTCCAAAAACATTCAGTACTTC.

V usage is TRBV7-2 and J usage is TRBJ1-1, with 7 bases that match TRBD1. CDR1 is SGHTA and CDR2 is FQGNSA in the germline V gene. The CDR3 has 14 residues. The J segment lost 7 bases and the V segment lost 4 bases, leaving 9 bases of the junction unmatched. The CDR3 spells CASSSSRGLGEAFF. As DNA, the CDR3 is TGTGCCAGCAGCTCCTCGAGGGGGCTTGGTGAAGCTTTCTTT.

The chain employs TRBV12-3 or TRBV12-4 and TRBJ1-2, with D possibly matching TRBD1 (5 bases). The CDR3 is 10 residues long. V lost 7 bases and J 8 bases, leaving 8 bases between the germline ends. The CDR3: CASKGPGYTF. In DNA, the CDR3 is TGTGCCAGCAAGGGGCCGGGCTACACCTTC.

This clone was picked up a small number of times. This chain uses TRBV28 with TRBJ1-2; TRBD1 is a possible D gene (6 bases). Germline assignment: CDR1 MDHEN and CDR2 SYDVKM. The CDR3 consists of 13 residues. V was shortened by 4 bases and J by 8 bases, with 14 bases between the two germline ends. CDR3 sequence reads: CASSSIRQEGYTF. CDR3 nucleotide sequence: TGTGCCAGCAGTTCCATCAGACAGGAAGGCTACACCTTC.

The chain links TRBV7-9 to TRBJ1-4, with unresolved D. Germline V gene lookup returns CDR1 SEHNR and CDR2 FQNEAQ (reference sequence). The CDR3 is made up of 13 amino acids. V was pared by 2 bases and J by 8 bases, with 9 bases between. CDR3 DNA sequence: TGTGCCAGCAGCTTACTCTCGGGGGAAAAACTGTTTTTT. Translating gives CASSLLSGEKLFF.

V usage is TRBV6-5 and J usage is TRBJ2-7, with a weak D call TRBD2 (5 bases). This CDR3 region has 15 residues. Germline-derived CDR1 and CDR2 are MNHEY and SVGAGI. Trimming pared 4 bases from V and 0 bases from J, leaving 13 bases between. The CDR3 region is CASSFGLRISYEQYF. DNA for the CDR3: TGTGCCAGCAGTTTCGGACTGAGGATCTCCTACGAGCAGTACTTC.

The genes are TRBV5-6 and TRBJ2-7; 10 bases match TRBD2. CDR3 length: 15 amino acids. Germline lookup yields CDR1 SGHDT and CDR2 YYEEEE. Trimming at V came to 4 bases and at J to 4 bases, leaving 8 bases not matched to a gene. The CDR3 loop reads CASSPGPSGGYEQYF. CDR3 DNA sequence: TGTGCCAGCAGCCCCGGGCCTAGCGGGGGATACGAGCAGTACTTC. The complete variable domain, with remaining parts taken from reference TRBV5-6 and TRBJ2-7, reads DAGVTQSPTHLIKTRGQQVTLRCSPKSGHDTVSWYQQALGQGPQFIFQYYEEEERQRGNFPDRFSGHQFPNYSSELNVNALLLGDSALYLCASSPGPSGGYEQYFGPGTRLTVT.